This TCR beta chain emerged from a study of T cell changes during pregnancy in multiple sclerosis. Trimming took 5 bases from V and 4 from J; bases not matched to a gene: 10. The CDR3 spans 15 residues. Germline-derived CDR1 and CDR2 are SEHNR and FQNEAQ (reference sequence). Measured with immunoSEQ multiplex PCR; TCRdb has only the in-frame clones, and not every one. The sample consists of around 38,000 clones, more than 90% of them appearing once. This sequence was found in a female donor with multiple sclerosis, enrolled in a pregnancy study. The sample was CD8+ T cells from peripheral blood mononuclear cells, taken in the third trimester of pregnancy. The chain combines TRBV7-9 with TRBJ1-2; 7 bases are shared with TRBD1. The CDR3 here is CASSDLGTDPYGYTF. The DNA for the CDR3 is TGTGCCAGCAGCGATCTTGGGACAGACCCCTATGGCTACACCTTC.